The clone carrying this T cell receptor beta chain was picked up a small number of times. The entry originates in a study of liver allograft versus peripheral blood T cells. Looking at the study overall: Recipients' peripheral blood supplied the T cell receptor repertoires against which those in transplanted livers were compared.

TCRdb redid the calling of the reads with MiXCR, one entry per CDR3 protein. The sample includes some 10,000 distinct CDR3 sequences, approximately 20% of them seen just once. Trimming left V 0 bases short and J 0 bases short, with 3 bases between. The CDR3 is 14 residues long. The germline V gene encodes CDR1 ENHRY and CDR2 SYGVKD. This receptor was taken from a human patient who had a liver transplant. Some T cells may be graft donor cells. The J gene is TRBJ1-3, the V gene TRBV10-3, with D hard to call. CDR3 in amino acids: CAISESTSGNTIYF. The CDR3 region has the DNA TGTGCCATCAGTGAGTCGACCTCTGGAAACACCATATATTTT.